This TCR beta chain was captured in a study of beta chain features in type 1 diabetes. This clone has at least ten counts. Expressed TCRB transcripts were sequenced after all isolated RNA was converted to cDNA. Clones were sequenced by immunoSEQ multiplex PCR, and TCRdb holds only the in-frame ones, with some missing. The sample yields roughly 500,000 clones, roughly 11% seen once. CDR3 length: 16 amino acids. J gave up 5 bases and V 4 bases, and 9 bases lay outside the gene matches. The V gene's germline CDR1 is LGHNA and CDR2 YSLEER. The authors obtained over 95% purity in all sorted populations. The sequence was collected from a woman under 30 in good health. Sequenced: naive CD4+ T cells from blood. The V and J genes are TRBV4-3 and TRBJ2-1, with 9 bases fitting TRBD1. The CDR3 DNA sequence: TGCGCCAGCAGCCCAAAAGGGACAGGGCGAAACAATGAGCAGTTCTTC. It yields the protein CASSPKGTGRNNEQFF.